The table lists the clone carrying this T cell receptor (beta chain) with a few counts. Antigen unknown. MiXCR, run by TCRdb on the RT-PCR reads, gives a single entry per CDR3 protein. Among about 500,000 distinct CDR3 sequences listed, around 13% were seen once. After removal of 2 bases from V and 5 bases from J, the junction contained 3 bases not matched to a gene. This CDR3 comprises 16 residues. The germline V gene encodes CDR1 SGHVS and CDR2 FNYEAQ. The data were taken from a study of response to subunit inactivated influenza vaccine. General study results and limits: The authors proposed limited new T cell recruitment per seasonal influenza vaccination.

This TCR came from a man aged 45 to 65 who received an inactivated influenza vaccine. The sequencing here drew on PBMCs from blood, taken around seven weeks after vaccination. The chain is built from TRBV7-6 and TRBJ2-1; the match to TRBD2 covers 13 bases. CDR3 protein: CASSLIGTSGNNEQFF. The CDR3 region has the DNA TGTGCCAGCAGCTTAATTGGGACTAGCGGGAACAATGAGCAGTTCTTC.